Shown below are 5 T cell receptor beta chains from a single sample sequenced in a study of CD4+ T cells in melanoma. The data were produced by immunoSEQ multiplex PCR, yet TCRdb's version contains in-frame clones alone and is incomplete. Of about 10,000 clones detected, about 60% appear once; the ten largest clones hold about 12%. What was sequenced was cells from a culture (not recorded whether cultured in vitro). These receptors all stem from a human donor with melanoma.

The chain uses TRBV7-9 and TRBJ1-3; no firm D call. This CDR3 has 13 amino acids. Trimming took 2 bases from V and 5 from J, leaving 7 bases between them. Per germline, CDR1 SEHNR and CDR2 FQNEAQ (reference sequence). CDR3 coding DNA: TGTGCCAGCAGCTTATTTGAGAGAAACACCATATATTTT. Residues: CASSLFERNTIYF.

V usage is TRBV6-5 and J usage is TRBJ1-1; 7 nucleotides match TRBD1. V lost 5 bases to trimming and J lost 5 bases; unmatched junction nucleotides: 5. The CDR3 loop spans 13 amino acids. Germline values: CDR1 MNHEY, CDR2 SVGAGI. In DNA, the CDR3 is TGTGCCAGCAGTCGAGGGGGCCGAACTGAAGCTTTCTTT. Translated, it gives CASSRGGRTEAFF.

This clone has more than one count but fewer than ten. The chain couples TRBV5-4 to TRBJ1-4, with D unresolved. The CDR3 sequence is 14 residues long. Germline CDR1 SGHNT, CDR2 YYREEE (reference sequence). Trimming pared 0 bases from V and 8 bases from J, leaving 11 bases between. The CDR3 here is CASSLGHVGEKLFF. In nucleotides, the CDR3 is TGTGCCAGCAGCTTGGGGCATGTAGGGGAAAAACTGTTTTTT. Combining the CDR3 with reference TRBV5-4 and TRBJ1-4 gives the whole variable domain ETGVTQSPTHLIKTRGQQVTLRCSSQSGHNTVSWYQQALGQGPQFIFQYYREEENGRGNFPPRFSGLQFPNYSSELNVNALELDDSALYLCASSLGHVGEKLFFGSGTQLSVL.

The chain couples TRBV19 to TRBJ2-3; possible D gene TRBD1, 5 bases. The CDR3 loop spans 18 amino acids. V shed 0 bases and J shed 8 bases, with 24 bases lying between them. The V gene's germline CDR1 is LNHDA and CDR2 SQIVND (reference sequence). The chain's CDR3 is CASSIDRRGSFDSGTQYF. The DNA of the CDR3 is TGTGCCAGTAGTATAGATCGTAGGGGAAGTTTTGACTCGGGTACGCAGTATTTT.

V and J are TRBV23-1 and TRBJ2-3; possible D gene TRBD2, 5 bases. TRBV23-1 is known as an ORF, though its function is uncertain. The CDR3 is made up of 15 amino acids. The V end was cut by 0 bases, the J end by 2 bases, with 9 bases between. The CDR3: CASSQSSLDTDTQYF. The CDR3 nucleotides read TGCGCCAGCAGTCAATCGTCACTAGACACAGATACGCAGTATTTT.